This is a list of T cell receptor beta chains from one sample in a study of cytomegalovirus exposure and HLA in healthy donors. Sequencing used immunoSEQ multiplex PCR; TCRdb keeps in-frame clones, though not all of them. The sample lists 90,000 to 150,000 clones; 65% to 90% were seen once. The specimen was PBMCs. All receptors derive from a woman aged 40-49 years in good health and CMV-seronegative. Both conserved end residues are part of each CDR3. The order of the fields is clone size, J gene, V gene, D gene, CDR3 DNA, CDR3 protein. A D gene is named only where the DNA matches it firmly. A row's size may be missing; if present it is once, few, many or a size class.

NA | TRBJ1-1 | TRBV10-3 | NA | TGTGCCATCAGTGAGTCGGGGGGGAGTTGGGGTACTGAAGCTTTCTTT | CAISESGGSWGTEAFF
NA | TRBJ1-1 | TRBV19 | NA | TGTGCCAGTACGATCAGGAACACTGAAGCTTTCTTT | CASTIRNTEAFF
NA | TRBJ2-3 | TRBV14 | NA | TGTGCCAGCAGCCAAGATCTCCTCCCACGGTCGGATACGCAGTATTTT | CASSQDLLPRSDTQYF
NA | TRBJ2-7 | TRBV6-5 | NA | TGTGCCAGCACCATTTACGTAGGAGCCTACGAGCAGTACTTC | CASTIYVGAYEQYF
NA | TRBJ1-5 | TRBV2 | NA | TGTGCCAGCAGTGAACAGGGGAGGGTAAATCAGCCCCAGCATTTT | CASSEQGRVNQPQHF
NA | TRBJ1-1 | TRBV6-5 | NA | TGTGCCAGCAGTGGGCAGACCGAGCTGAACACTGAAGCTTTCTTT | CASSGQTELNTEAFF
NA | TRBJ1-2 | TRBV4-2 | TRBD1 | TGTGCCAGCAGCCAAAAGGCCCTCGGTGGCAGGGGGTCGAATGGCTACACCTTC | CASSQKALGGRGSNGYTF
NA | TRBJ1-2 | TRBV9 | TRBD1 | TGTGCCAGCAGCGCGCAGGGGGACTATGGCTACACCTTC | CASSAQGDYGYTF
NA | TRBJ1-1 | TRBV5-1 | TRBD1 | TGCGCCAGCAGCTTGGCAGGGGGCGGAACTGAAGCTTTCTTT | CASSLAGGGTEAFF
NA | TRBJ2-3 | TRBV5-1 | TRBD2 | TGCGCCAGCAGCTCGACTAGCGGGACCACAGATACGCAGTATTTT | CASSSTSGTTDTQYF
NA | TRBJ1-6 | TRBV28 | TRBD1 | TGTGCCAGCATCGGGACAGGAAATTCACCCCTCCACTTT | CASIGTGNSPLHF
NA | TRBJ2-7 | TRBV5-1 | NA | TGCGCCAGCAGCTTGGCCATAACGATCGGGGGATCCTACGAGCAGTACTTC | CASSLAITIGGSYEQYF
NA | TRBJ2-1 | TRBV5-1 | TRBD2 | TGCGCCAGCAGCCTGGGACTAGCGGGGGTCTACTCCTACAATGAGCAGTTCTTC | CASSLGLAGVYSYNEQFF
NA | TRBJ2-7 | TRBV4-3 | NA | TGCGCCAGCAGCCAAGATGTCCTACAGGGCTACGAGCAGTACTTC | CASSQDVLQGYEQYF
NA | TRBJ1-2 | TRBV5-6 | TRBD1 | TGTGCCAGCAGCTCACAGGACAGGGAAGTCGGCTACACCTTC | CASSSQDREVGYTF
NA | TRBJ2-5 | TRBV5-1 | TRBD2 | TGCGCCAGCAGCTTCTCCAGCGGGAGCAAAGAGACCCAGTACTTC | CASSFSSGSKETQYF
few | TRBJ2-7 | TRBV6-6 | TRBD1 | TGTGCCAGCAGCGCCGGGACAGCGACCTACGAGCAGTACTTC | CASSAGTATYEQYF
NA | TRBJ2-7 | TRBV6-1 | NA | TGTGCCAGCAGTGAATCCGGCGGATCCTACGAGCAGTACTTC | CASSESGGSYEQYF
few | TRBJ1-1 | TRBV30 | TRBD1 | TGTGCCTACACGACAGGGGGCACTGAAGCTTTCTTT | CAYTTGGTEAFF
NA | TRBJ1-6 | TRBV7-8 | TRBD1 | TGTGCCAGCAGCTCTAGGACAGGGCAACCCCTCCACTTT | CASSSRTGQPLHF
NA | TRBJ1-1 | TRBV13 | NA | TGTGCCAGCACCCAGGGCGGGGAGAACACTGAAGCTTTCTTT | CASTQGGENTEAFF
NA | TRBJ2-7 | TRBV6-5 | TRBD2 | TGTGCCAGCACTAGCGGGAGGTACTCCTACGAGCAGTACTTC | CASTSGRYSYEQYF
NA | TRBJ1-4 | TRBV7-2 | TRBD1 | TGTGCCAGCAGCTTACAGGGGGTCAAAGAAAAACTGTTTTTT | CASSLQGVKEKLFF
NA | TRBJ2-3 | TRBV27 | NA | TGTGCCAGCAGTTTTCTTCCCCGAAGCCGGGGGTCTAGTAGCACAGATACGCAGTATTTT | CASSFLPRSRGSSSTDTQYF
NA | TRBJ2-3 | TRBV7-2 | TRBD2 | TGTGCCAGCAGGTATTGGACTAGCGCGGCAGATACGCAGTATTTT | CASRYWTSAADTQYF
NA | TRBJ1-1 | TRBV7-2 | NA | TGTGCCAGCAGCCAGTGGGGCAGGGCGGTCACTGAAGCTTTCTTT | CASSQWGRAVTEAFF
NA | TRBJ2-1 | TRBV27 | TRBD2 | TGTGCCAGCAGTCCATCTAGCGGGGGATCCTACAATGAGCAGTTCTTC | CASSPSSGGSYNEQFF
NA | TRBJ1-2 | TRBV19 | TRBD1 | TGTGCCAGTAGTGGTTGGGACAGTACTAACTATGGCTACACCTTC | CASSGWDSTNYGYTF
few | TRBJ2-6 | TRBV4-2 | TRBD2 | TGTGCCAGCAGCCAAGATCTCCTAGCGGGAGCCGTTTTTGGGGCCAACGTCCTGACTTTC | CASSQDLLAGAVFGANVLTF
NA | TRBJ1-2 | TRBV29-1 | TRBD1 | TGCAGCGTTCGGACAGGGTTAGGGGAGGGCTACACCTTC | CSVRTGLGEGYTF
NA | TRBJ2-7 | TRBV11-1 | NA | TGTGCCAGCAGCCGGGGTGCCTACGAGCAGTACTTC | CASSRGAYEQYF
NA | TRBJ1-1 | TRBV18 | TRBD1 | TGTGCCAGCTCAGACGGACAGGGGGCTGAAGCTTTCTTT | CASSDGQGAEAFF
few | TRBJ1-1 | TRBV5-1 | TRBD1 | TGCGCCAGCCAAGGGACAGGGGGGAACACTGAAGCTTTCTTT | CASQGTGGNTEAFF
NA | TRBJ2-7 | TRBV5-4 | NA | TGTGCCAGCAGCATGGGGGCCGCACCCTACGAGCAGTACTTC | CASSMGAAPYEQYF
NA | TRBJ2-2 | TRBV11-3 | NA | TGTGCCAGCAGCGTACAATCGAACACCGGGGAGCTGTTTTTT | CASSVQSNTGELFF
NA | TRBJ2-3 | TRBV18 | TRBD2 | TGTGCCAGCTCACCAAGGCTAGCGGGGGCCCCCACAGATACGCAGTATTTT | CASSPRLAGAPTDTQYF
NA | TRBJ2-7 | TRBV27 | TRBD2 | TGTGCCAGCAGTCCCGGGACTAGAAACGGGCAGTACTTC | CASSPGTRNGQYF
NA | TRBJ2-1 | TRBV27 | TRBD2 | TGTGCCAGCAGTTTTGAAGCGGGAGGGTGGAATGAGCAGTTCTTC | CASSFEAGGWNEQFF
few | TRBJ1-1 | TRBV30 | NA | TGTGCCTGGAAACCGGGACTGACGAACACTGAAGCTTTCTTT | CAWKPGLTNTEAFF
few | TRBJ2-6 | TRBV7-2 | NA | TGTGCCAGCAGCTTATTGGCTACGGGGTCTGGGGCCAACGTCCTGACTTTC | CASSLLATGSGANVLTF
NA | TRBJ1-4 | TRBV7-9 | TRBD1 | TGTGCCAGCAGCTTAACCGGAACAGGGGACAATGAAAAACTGTTTTTT | CASSLTGTGDNEKLFF
NA | TRBJ2-1 | TRBV7-9 | TRBD1 | TGTGCCAGCAGCACACGACAGGGGATGAAGCAGTTCTTC | CASSTRQGMKQFF
NA | TRBJ1-2 | TRBV29-1 | NA | TGCAGCGTCTATGGGGCTACTGGCTATGGCTACACCTTC | CSVYGATGYGYTF
NA | TRBJ2-1 | TRBV30 | TRBD2 | TGTGCCTGGAGTATAACGGGGGGGCCGCGGGAGCAGTTCTTC | CAWSITGGPREQFF
NA | TRBJ2-1 | TRBV15 | NA | TGTGCCACCAGCAGAGACAGGGTGTCCTACAATGAGCAGTTCTTC | CATSRDRVSYNEQFF
NA | TRBJ1-4 | TRBV4-3 | NA | TGCGCCAGCAGCCAAGATGGGGCCAGCTGGGGTGAAAAACTGTTTTTT | CASSQDGASWGEKLFF
NA | TRBJ2-5 | TRBV19 | NA | TGTGCCAGTAGTAGCCGCCGGGGGGAGACCCAGTACTTC | CASSSRRGETQYF
few | TRBJ1-2 | TRBV5-1 | TRBD1 | TGCGCCAGCAGCATAGAGACAGGGGGTCATGGCTACACCTTC | CASSIETGGHGYTF
NA | TRBJ1-6 | TRBV30 | NA | TGTGCCTGTTCAGGGCCGAGCTCCTATAATTCACCCCTCCACTTT | CACSGPSSYNSPLHF
NA | TRBJ2-2 | TRBV19 | NA | TGTGCCAGTAGAGAGAGACTGCTCACCGGGGAGCTGTTTTTT | CASRERLLTGELFF
NA | TRBJ2-2 | TRBV10-2 | NA | TGCGCCAGCAGTGCCCAGGGCGCTACCGGGGAGCTGTTTTTT | CASSAQGATGELFF
NA | TRBJ1-2 | TRBV7-2 | NA | TGTGCCAGCAGCCTAGGAGGGTCGAGTAACTATGGCTACACCTTC | CASSLGGSSNYGYTF
NA | TRBJ1-4 | TRBV5-1 | TRBD1 | TGCGCCAGCAGCCTGGACAGGGTTAATGAAAAACTGTTTTTT | CASSLDRVNEKLFF